Each of the 15 T cell receptor beta chains below was sequenced from the same sample in a study of blood T cell repertoires in COVID-19. The data were produced by immunoSEQ multiplex PCR, yet TCRdb's version contains in-frame clones alone and is incomplete. The sample lists 400,000 to 450,000 clones, about nine tenths occurring once. The sequenced material came from PBMCs or T cells enriched from blood (not recorded which). The receptors were gathered from a man aged 18 to 29 who had recovered from COVID-19.

V is TRBV7-9 and J is TRBJ1-1; maybe TRBD1 (6 bases). CDR3 length: 13 amino acids. CDR1 and CDR2 (germline): SEHNR, FQNEAQ (reference sequence). Trimming stripped 1 base from V and 10 bases from J, with 13 bases between. CDR3: CASSLGEPRGAFF. The CDR3 nucleotides are TGTGCCAGCAGCTTAGGAGAGCCCAGGGGAGCTTTCTTT.

This rearrangement joins TRBV6-5 to TRBJ2-1; TRBD2 matches 8 bases. This CDR3 is 12 amino acids long. J gave up 6 bases and V 6 bases, and 1 base lay outside the gene matches. From germline, CDR1 is MNHEY and CDR2 SVGAGI. CDR3 in amino acids: CASRSGGNEQFF. CDR3 sequence (DNA): TGTGCCAGCAGGAGCGGGGGCAATGAGCAGTTCTTC.

The table lists this clone with a count of one. The V call is TRBV19, the J call TRBJ1-3; no definite D call. In germline, CDR1 is LNHDA, CDR2 SQIVND (reference sequence). V gave up 5 bases and J gave up 3 bases, with 11 bases separating them. This CDR3 has 14 amino acids. DNA of the CDR3: TGTGCCAGTAGTCGAGGGTCGCTTGGAAACACCATATATTTT. Translating it yields CASSRGSLGNTIYF. Full variable domain (outside the CDR3, taken from reference TRBV19 and TRBJ1-3): DGGITQSPKYLFRKEGQNVTLSCEQNLNHDAMYWYRQDPGQGLRLIYYSQIVNDFQKGDIAEGYSVSREKKESFPLTVTSAQKNPTAFYLCASSRGSLGNTIYFGEGSWLTVV.

V is TRBV2 and J is TRBJ1-2, with D possibly matching TRBD1 (5 bases). This CDR3 has 15 amino acids. V lost 4 bases to trimming and J lost 5 bases, with 17 bases between them. Germline CDR1 reads SNHLY; CDR2 reads FYNNEI. CDR3 in amino acids: CASSADSHDHYGYTF. DNA for the CDR3: TGTGCCAGCAGTGCAGACAGCCATGATCATTATGGCTACACCTTC.

The chain uses TRBV3-1 (or the pseudogene TRBV3-2) and TRBJ2-7; 9 bases map to TRBD2. V lost 3 bases and J lost 4; bases outside the gene matches: 13. From germline, CDR1 is LGHDT and CDR2 YNNKEL (reference sequence). This CDR3 contains 17 residues. The CDR3: CASSHLRDSGGEYEQYF. The CDR3 DNA follows: TGTGCCAGCAGCCACCTCAGAGATAGCGGGGGAGAGTACGAGCAGTACTTC.

This clone appeared a single time. The V and J genes are TRBV9 and TRBJ1-2; D unresolved. Germline loops: CDR1 SGDLS, CDR2 YYNGEE. This CDR3 has 13 residues. V was trimmed by 0 bases and J by 7 bases, leaving 10 bases between them. This CDR3 is CASSVGGRGGYTF. CDR3 in DNA: TGTGCCAGCAGCGTAGGAGGTCGCGGTGGCTACACCTTC.

The J gene is TRBJ2-7, the V gene TRBV29-1, with D maybe TRBD1 (6 bases). CDR3 length: 12 residues. V was pared by 6 bases and J by 2 bases, with 11 bases between. CDR1 SQVTM and CDR2 ANQGSEA come from the germline V gene. The CDR3 DNA reads TGCAGCGTCGGCAGGGGACCCTACGAGCAGTACTTC. It yields the protein CSVGRGPYEQYF.

The genes are TRBV5-4 and TRBJ2-5; TRBD2 matches 12 bases. The CDR3 contains 15 residues. V dropped 1 base and J dropped 6; count of bases not matched to a gene: 4. CDR1 and CDR2 (germline): SGHNT, YYREEE (reference sequence). CDR3 DNA sequence: TGTGCCAGCAGCTTGCTAGCGGGGGGGCCCAAGACCCAGTACTTC. Residues: CASSLLAGGPKTQYF.

V and J are TRBV4-2 and TRBJ2-4; 8 bases are shared with TRBD2. The V and J ends lost 2 bases and 11 bases, in that order; junction bases with no gene match: 8. CDR1 is LGHNA and CDR2 is YNFKEQ in the germline V gene. CDR3 length equals 14 residues. This CDR3 is CASSQRRGEGVQYF. The CDR3 DNA follows: TGTGCCAGCAGCCAACGGCGGGGGGAGGGCGTTCAGTACTTC.

The chain couples TRBV7-9 to TRBJ2-5, with 7 bases lining up with TRBD2. CDR1 SEHNR and CDR2 FQNEAQ come from the germline V gene (reference sequence). V was clipped by 1 base and J by 1 base; unmatched bases: 9. This CDR3 is 17 amino acids long. The CDR3 is CASSLGIGASGQETQYF. The CDR3 DNA reads TGTGCCAGCAGCTTAGGAATTGGGGCTAGCGGCCAAGAGACCCAGTACTTC.

The chain uses TRBV29-1 and TRBJ1-2; D possibly corresponds to TRBD1 (5 bases). Trimming stripped 6 bases from V and 2 bases from J, with 16 bases between. Germline CDR1 SQVTM, CDR2 ANQGSEA. This CDR3 has 14 residues. For the CDR3, the DNA is TGCAGCGTCCCACAGAGGACAAAGAACTATGGCTACACCTTC. Amino acid sequence: CSVPQRTKNYGYTF.

This clone was recorded only once. V usage is TRBV19 and J usage is TRBJ2-1, with 8 bases matching TRBD2. V trimming: 3 bases; J trimming: 4 bases; junction bases outside the gene matches: 14. CDR3 length equals 18 residues. Germline V gene data show CDR1 as LNHDA and CDR2 as SQIVND (reference sequence). The CDR3 DNA sequence: TGTGCCAGTAGTATCGGTATCGAGCGGGAGAAAGGGTACAATGAGCAGTTCTTC. Its translation is CASSIGIEREKGYNEQFF.

This chain uses TRBV7-8 with TRBJ1-4; 8 bases are shared with TRBD1. The germline V gene has CDR1 SGHVS and CDR2 FQNEAQ. This CDR3 has 14 residues. V lost 5 bases, J lost 8 bases, and 7 bases stayed unmatched. The DNA for the CDR3 is TGTGCCAGCAGCGATCAGGGGGCGCGCGAAAAACTGTTTTTT. Its protein is CASSDQGAREKLFF.

The V and J genes are TRBV9 and TRBJ2-2, with 9 bases that match TRBD2. V lost 0 bases and J lost 4; bases outside the gene matches: 7. CDR1 and CDR2 from the germline V gene are SGDLS and YYNGEE. The CDR3 totals 17 residues. The CDR3 DNA is TGTGCCAGCAGCGTAGGCGGCGGGAGGGGCCCCACCGGGGAGCTGTTTTTT. It codes for CASSVGGGRGPTGELFF.

The chain joins TRBV27 to TRBJ2-1, with 9 bases that match TRBD1. V trimming: 3 bases; J trimming: 7 bases; junction bases outside the gene matches: 10. The CDR3 is 16 residues long. The germline V gene encodes CDR1 MNHEY and CDR2 SMNVEV (reference sequence). The CDR3 is CASSLLGGQGLNEQFF. CDR3 nucleotide sequence: TGTGCCAGCAGTTTGTTGGGGGGACAGGGTCTTAATGAGCAGTTCTTC.